This TCR beta chain was retrieved from a study of shared clonotypes between healthy human individuals. Points from the study as a whole: Larger estimated richness was generally recorded for naive subsets relative to memory subsets.

Naive CD8 cells, CD45RO-negative and positively selected for CCR7, excluded terminally differentiated effector memory CD45RA+ cells. All participating donors were Caucasian adults from Nashville, Tennessee. With respect to this clone: Its antigen is as yet unknown.

Assay used: immunoSEQ multiplex PCR; TCRdb lists only in-frame clones, some missing. The top ten clones hold more than 1.5% of a sample with 2 million to 2.5 million clones, about 92% of them seen once. The CDR3 sequence is 13 residues long. Germline CDR1 SGHAT, CDR2 FQNNGV. Trimming shortened V by 4 bases and J by 4 bases, and 10 bases separated the two germline ends. The receptor was derived from a man younger than 30 in good health. Some clones in this sample may be carry-over from other donors' samples. Sequenced input: naive CD8+ T cells from PBMCs. The genes are TRBV11-2 and TRBJ1-2; D not certain. The CDR3 here is CASSSVGPYGYTF. CDR3 DNA sequence: TGTGCCAGCAGCTCCGTCGGGCCCTATGGCTACACCTTC.